These T cell receptor beta chains were read from a single sample in a study of cytomegalovirus exposure and HLA in healthy donors. Only in-frame clones appear in the TCRdb table, and some are missing; sequencing was by immunoSEQ multiplex PCR. Counted here are fewer than 150,000 clones, around three quarters occurring once; the ten biggest clones make up 1%. Sequencing was done on a sample of PBMCs. The receptors here all came from a man aged 40-49 years in good health and CMV-seronegative. The CDR3 runs from the conserved cysteine through the conserved F or W. Each record gives: clone size, V gene, D gene, J gene, CDR3 DNA, CDR3 protein. A D gene is named only where the DNA matches it firmly. Clone sizes are given selectively: once, few, many, or a class where the clone is expanded.

abundance: NA
v_gene: TRBV29-1
d_gene: NA
j_gene: TRBJ2-1
CDR3nt: TGCAGCGTTGAAGTAGAAGTGAGGGATGAGCAGTTCTTC
CDR3aa: CSVEVEVRDEQFF

abundance: NA
v_gene: TRBV19
d_gene: NA
j_gene: TRBJ2-1
CDR3nt: TGTGCCAGTACAGTCAGGGGGAGGCTCGGCAATGAGCAGTTCTTC
CDR3aa: CASTVRGRLGNEQFF

abundance: NA
v_gene: TRBV28
d_gene: NA
j_gene: TRBJ1-2
CDR3nt: TGTGCCAGCAGTTTACTTTCGCGCGGCTACACCTTC
CDR3aa: CASSLLSRGYTF

abundance: NA
v_gene: TRBV27
d_gene: TRBD2
j_gene: TRBJ2-1
CDR3nt: TGTGCCAGCAGTGAAACCGGGACTAGTAGTGCCTACAATGAGCAGTTCTTC
CDR3aa: CASSETGTSSAYNEQFF

abundance: few
v_gene: TRBV7-2
d_gene: TRBD2
j_gene: TRBJ2-7
CDR3nt: TGTGCCAGCAGCGCCGGACTAGCGGGGGGCGGTTACGAGCAGTACTTC
CDR3aa: CASSAGLAGGGYEQYF

abundance: NA
v_gene: TRBV10-1
d_gene: NA
j_gene: TRBJ2-5
CDR3nt: TGCGCCAGCAGTGATGGTGCAGGGGGGCAAGAGACCCAGTACTTC
CDR3aa: CASSDGAGGQETQYF

abundance: NA
v_gene: TRBV30
d_gene: TRBD1
j_gene: TRBJ1-1
CDR3nt: TGTGCCTGGACCAAAGGACAGGCCCGGGTAGCTTTCTTT
CDR3aa: CAWTKGQARVAFF

abundance: NA
v_gene: TRBV7-2
d_gene: NA
j_gene: TRBJ1-1
CDR3nt: TGTGCCAGCAGCTCGGGTGGCGCAAGCATGAACACTGAAGCTTTCTTT
CDR3aa: CASSSGGASMNTEAFF

abundance: NA
v_gene: TRBV19
d_gene: TRBD1
j_gene: TRBJ1-4
CDR3nt: TGTGCCGCGCGGGACAGGGGGACTGAAAAACTGTTTTTT
CDR3aa: CAARDRGTEKLFF

abundance: NA
v_gene: TRBV6-6
d_gene: NA
j_gene: TRBJ1-1
CDR3nt: TGTGCCAGCAGTACCGCCCAGGGGACTGAAGCTTTCTTT
CDR3aa: CASSTAQGTEAFF

abundance: NA
v_gene: TRBV28
d_gene: NA
j_gene: TRBJ1-2
CDR3nt: TGTGCCAGCAGTCTATCAGGGGATAACTATGGCTACACCTTC
CDR3aa: CASSLSGDNYGYTF

abundance: NA
v_gene: TRBV19
d_gene: NA
j_gene: TRBJ2-1
CDR3nt: TGTGCCAGTAGCCCCGAGGTGTACAATGAGCAGTTCTTC
CDR3aa: CASSPEVYNEQFF

abundance: NA
v_gene: TRBV7-9
d_gene: NA
j_gene: TRBJ1-5
CDR3nt: TGTGCCAGCAGCTTATGGGGGTACGCGGGGGAGCCCCAGCATTTT
CDR3aa: CASSLWGYAGEPQHF

abundance: once
v_gene: TRBV5-1
d_gene: TRBD2
j_gene: TRBJ2-3
CDR3nt: TGCGCCAGCAGCTTGTTTAGCGGGGCGACACGAGATACGCAGTATTTT
CDR3aa: CASSLFSGATRDTQYF

abundance: NA
v_gene: TRBV30
d_gene: NA
j_gene: TRBJ2-1
CDR3nt: TGTGCCTGGAGTGGCAGCGGGCTACGCTCCTACAATGAGCAGTTCTTC
CDR3aa: CAWSGSGLRSYNEQFF

abundance: NA
v_gene: TRBV27
d_gene: TRBD1
j_gene: TRBJ2-7
CDR3nt: TGTGCCAGCAGTGCTAGCCTTCCGGGACAGACCTACGAGCAGTACTTC
CDR3aa: CASSASLPGQTYEQYF

abundance: NA
v_gene: TRBV28
d_gene: TRBD2
j_gene: TRBJ2-5
CDR3nt: TGTGCCAGCAGAGAAGGGACTACAAGGGCCCAGTACTTC
CDR3aa: CASREGTTRAQYF

abundance: NA
v_gene: TRBV6-1
d_gene: TRBD2
j_gene: TRBJ2-5
CDR3nt: TGTGCCAGCAGCGGGACTAGAGAAGAGACCCAGTACTTC
CDR3aa: CASSGTREETQYF

abundance: NA
v_gene: TRBV28
d_gene: NA
j_gene: TRBJ1-1
CDR3nt: TGTGCCAGCAGTTTATTAGGGAGGATGAACACTGAAGCTTTCTTT
CDR3aa: CASSLLGRMNTEAFF

abundance: NA
v_gene: TRBV5-1
d_gene: NA
j_gene: TRBJ1-1
CDR3nt: TGCGCCAGCAGTACCGACCAGGGGTTCGGCACTGAAGCTTTCTTT
CDR3aa: CASSTDQGFGTEAFF

abundance: once
v_gene: TRBV6-1
d_gene: TRBD2
j_gene: TRBJ2-2
CDR3nt: TGTGCCAGCAGTGAACAGGCGGGAGGGGTCGGGGAGCTGTTTTTT
CDR3aa: CASSEQAGGVGELFF

abundance: NA
v_gene: TRBV2
d_gene: NA
j_gene: TRBJ1-6
CDR3nt: TGTGCCAGCAGTCCGCGGGCGAAAGGATCACCCCTCCACTTT
CDR3aa: CASSPRAKGSPLHF

abundance: NA
v_gene: TRBV10-3
d_gene: NA
j_gene: TRBJ1-5
CDR3nt: TGTGCCATCAGTGAGTCGAATCAGGACAGAAATCAGCCCCAGCATTTT
CDR3aa: CAISESNQDRNQPQHF

abundance: NA
v_gene: TRBV6-1
d_gene: TRBD1
j_gene: TRBJ2-5
CDR3nt: TGTGCCAGCAGTGAAGACTTCCTTGGACAGGGGTTACAAGACACCCAGTACTTC
CDR3aa: CASSEDFLGQGLQDTQYF

abundance: NA
v_gene: TRBV27
d_gene: TRBD1
j_gene: TRBJ1-4
CDR3nt: TGTGCCAGCAGTCACACGTCCGGGACAGCCAATGAAAAACTGTTTTTT
CDR3aa: CASSHTSGTANEKLFF

abundance: NA
v_gene: TRBV7-2
d_gene: TRBD2
j_gene: TRBJ2-4
CDR3nt: TGTGCCAGCAGCTTAGTCGGGGGGGCCGGAACCAAAAACATTCAGTACTTC
CDR3aa: CASSLVGGAGTKNIQYF

abundance: NA
v_gene: TRBV28
d_gene: NA
j_gene: TRBJ1-1
CDR3nt: TGTCGGGGCACTGAAGCTTTCTTT
CDR3aa: CRGTEAFF

abundance: NA
v_gene: TRBV6-1
d_gene: NA
j_gene: TRBJ2-7
CDR3nt: TGTGCCAGCAGTGGCGACTACTACGAGCAGTACTTC
CDR3aa: CASSGDYYEQYF

abundance: NA
v_gene: TRBV27
d_gene: TRBD1
j_gene: TRBJ2-7
CDR3nt: TGTGCCAGCAGGGGGACAGGGCGGTACGAGCAGTACTTC
CDR3aa: CASRGTGRYEQYF

abundance: few
v_gene: TRBV5-1
d_gene: NA
j_gene: TRBJ2-1
CDR3nt: TGCGCCAGCAGCTGGGCTCGACAAGCCAATGAGCAGTTCTTC
CDR3aa: CASSWARQANEQFF

abundance: NA
v_gene: TRBV27
d_gene: NA
j_gene: TRBJ2-5
CDR3nt: TGTGCCAGCAGTTCTCCGACTGGGCGGGGGCAACAAGAGACCCAGTACTTC
CDR3aa: CASSSPTGRGQQETQYF

abundance: few
v_gene: TRBV7-9
d_gene: NA
j_gene: TRBJ1-4
CDR3nt: TGTGCCAGCAGCTTCGGTGGAGCTGAAAAACTGTTTTTT
CDR3aa: CASSFGGAEKLFF

abundance: NA
v_gene: TRBV5-1
d_gene: TRBD2
j_gene: TRBJ2-1
CDR3nt: TGCGCCAGCAAACGGCGGGGAGGGTTGATGAGTAATGAGCAGTTCTTC
CDR3aa: CASKRRGGLMSNEQFF

abundance: once
v_gene: TRBV29-1
d_gene: NA
j_gene: TRBJ2-5
CDR3nt: TGCAGCGCCTACTTGGTCCAAGAGACCCAGTACTTC
CDR3aa: CSAYLVQETQYF

abundance: NA
v_gene: TRBV6-1
d_gene: NA
j_gene: TRBJ1-2
CDR3nt: TGTGCCAGCAGTGAAGGGGCTTATGGCTACACCTTC
CDR3aa: CASSEGAYGYTF

abundance: NA
v_gene: TRBV5-1
d_gene: NA
j_gene: TRBJ2-5
CDR3nt: TGCGCCAGCAGCTTGGGAGGAAACTACCAAGAGACCCAGTACTTC
CDR3aa: CASSLGGNYQETQYF

abundance: few
v_gene: TRBV19
d_gene: NA
j_gene: TRBJ1-5
CDR3nt: TGTGCCAGTAGTATGAACGGGATCAATCAGCCCCAGCATTTT
CDR3aa: CASSMNGINQPQHF

abundance: NA
v_gene: TRBV9
d_gene: TRBD1
j_gene: TRBJ2-5
CDR3nt: TGTGCCAGCAGCGTAGCTCTTGGGACAGGGGAAAGGGAGACCCAGTACTTC
CDR3aa: CASSVALGTGERETQYF

abundance: NA
v_gene: TRBV11-1
d_gene: TRBD2
j_gene: TRBJ2-2
CDR3nt: TGTGCCAGCAGCGAGGGACTAGCGGGGGAGAACACCGGGGAGCTGTTTTTT
CDR3aa: CASSEGLAGENTGELFF

abundance: NA
v_gene: TRBV6-5
d_gene: TRBD1
j_gene: TRBJ2-7
CDR3nt: TGTGCCAGCAGTCCCGACAGGGATGAGCAGTACTTC
CDR3aa: CASSPDRDEQYF

abundance: NA
v_gene: TRBV28
d_gene: TRBD2
j_gene: TRBJ2-7
CDR3nt: TGTGCCAGCAGTTTACGAGCGGGGGGCGGCTACGAGCAGTACTTC
CDR3aa: CASSLRAGGGYEQYF

abundance: NA
v_gene: TRBV6-5
d_gene: NA
j_gene: TRBJ2-2
CDR3nt: TGTGCCAGCAGAGTAACAGGTTCTGTCGGGGAGCTGTTTTTT
CDR3aa: CASRVTGSVGELFF

abundance: once
v_gene: TRBV7-9
d_gene: TRBD1
j_gene: TRBJ2-6
CDR3nt: TGTGCCAGCAGCTCCGGGACAGGGAGTAGGTCTGGGGCCAACGTCCTGACTTTC
CDR3aa: CASSSGTGSRSGANVLTF

abundance: NA
v_gene: TRBV11-2
d_gene: NA
j_gene: TRBJ2-7
CDR3nt: TGTGCCAGCAGCCGGGGAGGCAACGAGCAGTACTTC
CDR3aa: CASSRGGNEQYF

abundance: NA
v_gene: TRBV7-8
d_gene: TRBD1
j_gene: TRBJ1-1
CDR3nt: TGTGCCAGCAGCTTAGACAGGGGTGAAGCTTTCTTT
CDR3aa: CASSLDRGEAFF

abundance: NA
v_gene: TRBV21-1
d_gene: NA
j_gene: TRBJ2-3
CDR3nt: TGTGCCAGCAGGTTCGCGGGGAGCACAGATACGCAGTATTTT
CDR3aa: CASRFAGSTDTQYF

abundance: NA
v_gene: TRBV27
d_gene: TRBD1
j_gene: TRBJ2-2
CDR3nt: TGTGCCAGCAGTTTTGATGGGACAGGGGGCACCGGGGAGCTGTTTTTT
CDR3aa: CASSFDGTGGTGELFF

abundance: NA
v_gene: TRBV6-5
d_gene: TRBD1
j_gene: TRBJ1-2
CDR3nt: TGTGCCAGCAGTTACTCGAGGACAGGGCCGCAAGGCTACACCTTC
CDR3aa: CASSYSRTGPQGYTF

abundance: NA
v_gene: TRBV6-5
d_gene: NA
j_gene: TRBJ1-2
CDR3nt: TGTGCCAGCAGTCAACGGGGGGTCCTTGGAGGCTACACCTTC
CDR3aa: CASSQRGVLGGYTF

abundance: NA
v_gene: TRBV6-5
d_gene: NA
j_gene: TRBJ1-4
CDR3nt: TGTGCCAGCAGTGGGGGGGCTCTTAATGAAAAACTGTTTTTT
CDR3aa: CASSGGALNEKLFF